A single sample is the source of the 7 T cell receptor beta chains below, sequenced in a study of T cells in Graves' hyperthyroidism and ophthalmopathy. Amplified TCR beta CDR3 regions derived from RNA transcripts. First-round RT-PCR targeting the TCR CDR3 was performed with the HTBI primer set. TCRdb re-called the multiplex PCR reads with MiXCR, one entry per CDR3 protein. The sample carries 350,000 or so distinct CDR3 sequences, roughly 20% recorded once. Sequencing input: blood. Receptor source: a middle-aged woman with Graves' ophthalmopathy.

At least ten counts were recorded for this clonotype. The CDR3 bases are TGCGCCAGCAGCTTGAAGCGCGCCACCGGGGAGCTGTTTTTT. Translated: CASSLKRATGELFF. The V call is TRBV5-1, the J call TRBJ2-2, with D unresolved. V dropped 1 base and J dropped 4 bases, with 8 bases sitting between them. The CDR3 is 14 amino acids. Germline V gene lookup returns CDR1 SGHRS and CDR2 YFSETQ.

In this sample, this clonotype turned up many times. The rearrangement joins TRBV5-4 to TRBJ2-7; 9 bases align to TRBD2. This CDR3 comprises 15 residues. With V trimmed by 9 bases and J by 4 bases, 14 bases remained unmatched. In germline, CDR1 is SGHNT, CDR2 YYREEE (reference sequence). The CDR3 nucleotides read TGTGCCACCGTTCAGGCGGGAGGGGGAGCTTACGAGCAGTACTTC. Translated, it gives CATVQAGGGAYEQYF.

This clonotype was found many times. The chain is built from TRBV20-1 and TRBJ1-1; D not resolved. V lost 3 bases and J 3 bases, leaving 14 bases between the germline ends. Germline V CDR1 and CDR2: DFQATT, SNEGSKA (reference sequence). This CDR3 is 14 amino acids long. The CDR3 is CSARGVGRDTEAFF. CDR3 bases: TGCAGTGCTAGGGGAGTTGGGCGGGACACTGAAGCTTTCTTT.

This clonotype was detected many times. The chain employs TRBV4-1 and TRBJ2-2; D is unresolved. Trimming pared 3 bases from V and 5 bases from J, leaving 13 bases between. This CDR3 spans 15 amino acids. Germline V lookup: CDR1 MGHRA, CDR2 YSYEKL. Here the CDR3 reads CASSQTLLGTGELFF. In DNA, the CDR3 is TGCGCCAGCAGCCAGACCTTACTGGGGACCGGGGAGCTGTTTTTT.

This clonotype was seen at least ten times. This rearrangement joins TRBV5-1 to TRBJ1-2; 8 bases fit TRBD1. The CDR3 loop spans 15 amino acids. Unmatched junction bases numbered 6, after V lost 1 base and J lost 4 bases. In germline, CDR1 is SGHRS, CDR2 YFSETQ. The CDR3 loop reads CASSLMTGDGYGYTF. In DNA, the CDR3 is TGCGCCAGCAGCTTGATGACAGGGGACGGCTATGGCTACACCTTC.

The chain joins TRBV11-2 to TRBJ1-1, with a tentative D call TRBD1 (5 bases). V was trimmed by 4 bases and J by 1 base, leaving 10 bases between them. The CDR3 contains 14 residues. Germline CDR1 reads SGHAT; CDR2 reads FQNNGV. CDR3 in DNA: TGTGCCAGCAGCTGGGGACTCTCGAACACTGAAGCTTTCTTT. Translation gives CASSWGLSNTEAFF.

About this clonotype itself: With a much larger clone just one base away, this may be a read error. The J gene is TRBJ2-2, the V gene TRBV10-3; TRBD1 might be the D (6 bases). Trimming cost V 6 bases and J 1 base, with 15 bases left between them. There are 16 residues in the CDR3. Germline V gene data show CDR1 as ENHRY and CDR2 as SYGVKD. The CDR3 sequence is CAIRGPRTENTGELFF. In DNA, the CDR3 is TGTGCCATCAGGGGGCCGAGGACAGAGAACACCGGGGAGCTGTTTTTT.